The rows below give T cell receptor beta chains drawn from one sample of a study of blood T cell repertoires in COVID-19. Profiling relied on immunoSEQ multiplex PCR, and the TCRdb table lists in-frame clones only, not all of them. The table has under 65,000 clones, more than 80% seen once. The sample comprised peripheral blood. The receptors were gathered from a woman older than 75 with active COVID-19. Each CDR3 is given with its conserved first and last residue. The D gene is left open where the match is weak. A row's size may be missing; if present it is once, few, many or a size class.

j_gene,d_gene,abundance,v_gene,CDR3nt,CDR3aa
TRBJ1-6,TRBD1,.,TRBV28,TGTGCCAGCAGTATCCTCGGGACAGGGGGAGATTCACCCCTCCACTTT,CASSILGTGGDSPLHF
TRBJ1-5,.,.,TRBV2,TGTGCCAGCAGACAGGCAAATCAGCCCCAGCATTTT,CASRQANQPQHF
TRBJ2-5,.,.,TRBV24-1,TGTGCCACCAGTGATGGCACAGAGTACCAAGAGACCCAGTACTTC,CATSDGTEYQETQYF
TRBJ1-6,TRBD1,.,TRBV4-1,TGCGCCAGCAGCCAAGCAGCAGGGGGCACCTATAATTCACCCCTCCACTTT,CASSQAAGGTYNSPLHF
TRBJ2-7,TRBD2,few,TRBV30,TGTGCCTGGAGTGGGACTAGCGGGAGAGGGATGTACGAGCAGTACTTC,CAWSGTSGRGMYEQYF
TRBJ1-2,.,.,TRBV28,TGTGCCAGCAGTTTAGCCCTTTTCCCGGCAGGCGGCTACACCTTC,CASSLALFPAGGYTF
TRBJ1-4,TRBD1,.,TRBV7-6,TGTGCCAGCAGCTTAGATCCCGGGACAGGGGGCTACGAAAAACTGTTTTTT,CASSLDPGTGGYEKLFF
TRBJ2-6,TRBD2,medium-sized,TRBV7-8,TGTGCCAGCAGCTTATCACCGGGACTACCCACCTCCTCTGGGGCCAACGTCCTGACTTTC,CASSLSPGLPTSSGANVLTF
TRBJ2-1,.,.,TRBV20-1,TGCAGTGCTAGTTTCGGGACTGGCTCCTACAATGAGCAGTTCTTC,CSASFGTGSYNEQFF
TRBJ2-1,.,.,TRBV28,TGTGCCAGCAGCGCGCCTGCCAATGAGCAGTTCTTC,CASSAPANEQFF
TRBJ1-4,.,.,TRBV28,TGTGCCAGCAGTTTGTCCCAAGTGTCCGGGGAAAAACTGTTTTTT,CASSLSQVSGEKLFF
TRBJ1-1,.,few,TRBV11-2,TGTGCCAGCAGCTTTCAGAACACTGAAGCTTTCTTT,CASSFQNTEAFF
TRBJ2-5,TRBD2,.,TRBV28,TGTGCCAGCAGTGGTCTAGCGGGGGGACAACCACAAGAGACCCAGTACTTC,CASSGLAGGQPQETQYF
TRBJ2-1,TRBD2,.,TRBV6-5,TGTGCCAGCAGTTTACTAGCGGGAGGAGGCTATGAGCAGTTCTTC,CASSLLAGGGYEQFF
TRBJ2-7,.,once,TRBV19,TGTGCCAGTAGTATAGATCTGGCATACGAGCAGTACTTC,CASSIDLAYEQYF
TRBJ2-3,TRBD1,.,TRBV9,TGTGCCAGCAGCGCCCGGGACAGGGATACAGATACGCAGTATTTT,CASSARDRDTDTQYF
TRBJ1-2,TRBD1,.,TRBV7-9,TGTGCCAGCAGTACCTCTACCCGGACAGGGCCCTACACCTTC,CASSTSTRTGPYTF
TRBJ1-5,.,.,TRBV28,TGTGCCGTAGGGGGGGTTCCTAATCAGCCCCAGCATTTT,CAVGGVPNQPQHF
TRBJ2-5,TRBD2,few,TRBV7-2,TGTGCCAGCAGCAGGACTAGCGGGGTTGGCCAAGAGACCCAGTACTTC,CASSRTSGVGQETQYF
TRBJ1-5,.,.,TRBV5-1,TGCGCCAGCAGCTTGGATAGCCGCAATCAGCCCCAGCATTTT,CASSLDSRNQPQHF